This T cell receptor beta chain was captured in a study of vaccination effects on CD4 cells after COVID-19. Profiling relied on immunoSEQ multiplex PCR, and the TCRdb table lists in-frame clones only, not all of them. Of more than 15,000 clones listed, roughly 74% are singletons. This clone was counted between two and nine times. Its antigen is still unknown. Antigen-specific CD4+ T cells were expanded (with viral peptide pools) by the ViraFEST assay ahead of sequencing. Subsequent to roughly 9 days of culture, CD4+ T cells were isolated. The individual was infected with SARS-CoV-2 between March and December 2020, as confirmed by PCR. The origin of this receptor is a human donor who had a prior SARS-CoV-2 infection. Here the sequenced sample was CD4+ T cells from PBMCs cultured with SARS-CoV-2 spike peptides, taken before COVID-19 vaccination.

The CDR3 region has the DNA TGCGCCAGCAGCTGGGAATTGGTCTCCTACGAGCAGTACTTC. Protein: CASSWELVSYEQYF. The chain uses TRBV5-1 and TRBJ2-7; D ambiguous. Trimming removed 3 bases from V and 0 bases from J, with 10 bases in between. CDR1 is SGHRS, CDR2 YFSETQ, per germline. The CDR3 extends over 14 amino acids. The variable domain in full, completed from reference TRBV5-1 and TRBJ2-7, reads KAGVTQTPRYLIKTRGQQVTLSCSPISGHRSVSWYQQTPGQGLQFLFEYFSETQRNKGNFPGRFSGRQFSNSRSEMNVSTLELGDSALYLCASSWELVSYEQYFGPGTRLTVT.